Below are 8 T cell receptor beta chains sequenced from a single sample in a study of blood T cell repertoires in COVID-19. TCRdb's copy holds only in-frame clones and misses some; the assay was immunoSEQ multiplex PCR. This table has over 300,000 clones, approximately 83% appearing once. The sample consisted of PBMCs or T cells enriched from blood (not recorded which). All receptors come from a man younger than 40 who had recovered from COVID-19.

The DNA for the CDR3 is TGCGCCAGCAGCCGCGGGGGTATGACAGATACGCAGTATTTT. This translates into CASSRGGMTDTQYF. The rearrangement uses TRBV5-1 and TRBJ2-3, with 7 bases lining up with TRBD2. The junction had 5 bases not matched to a gene; V was cut back by 4 bases and J by 3 bases. The CDR3 has 14 residues. CDR1 is SGHRS and CDR2 is YFSETQ in the germline V gene.

This chain links TRBV9 with TRBJ2-5, with D maybe TRBD2 (6 bases). The CDR3 covers 14 residues. V shed 1 base and J shed 4 bases, with 11 bases lying between them. Germline V CDR1 and CDR2: SGDLS, YYNGEE. The CDR3 spells CASSVTGLGETQYF. The CDR3 region has the DNA TGTGCCAGCAGCGTAACGGGACTCGGAGAGACCCAGTACTTC.

The chain links TRBV6-5 to TRBJ2-5; TRBD1 matches at 7 bases. CDR1 MNHEY and CDR2 SVGAGI come from the germline V gene. The CDR3 runs 14 residues. V was clipped by 5 bases and J by 4 bases; unmatched bases: 7. CDR3 protein: CASSTTGIRETQYF. CDR3 nucleotides: TGTGCCAGCAGTACGACAGGGATTAGAGAGACCCAGTACTTC.

The J gene is TRBJ1-1, the V gene TRBV7-9, with D perhaps matching TRBD1 (5 bases). The germline V gene encodes CDR1 SEHNR and CDR2 FQNEAQ (reference sequence). The V and J ends lost 5 bases and 1 base respectively, with 14 bases between them. The CDR3 extends over 15 amino acids. As DNA, the CDR3 is TGTGCCAGCAGCCCCACCATCGGGGGGAACACTGAAGCTTTCTTT. It encodes CASSPTIGGNTEAFF.

This chain links TRBV3-1 (or the pseudogene TRBV3-2) with TRBJ1-5; 7 nucleotides agree with TRBD1. The CDR3 extends over 12 amino acids. CDR1 LGHDT and CDR2 YNNKEL come from the germline V gene (reference sequence). V trimming: 4 bases; J trimming: 9 bases; junction bases outside the gene matches: 3. Written as DNA, the CDR3 is TGTGCCAGCAGCCTAAGGACAGGGCCCCAGCATTTT. Its translation is CASSLRTGPQHF.

The count of this clone is one. This chain links TRBV9 with TRBJ2-1, with D hard to call. This CDR3 has 13 amino acids. Germline CDR1 and CDR2: SGDLS and YYNGEE. Trimming shortened V by 6 bases and J by 3 bases, and 10 bases separated the two germline ends. The CDR3 protein is CASTGNFYNEQFF. The CDR3 region has the DNA TGTGCCAGCACTGGTAACTTCTACAATGAGCAGTTCTTC.

V usage is TRBV27 and J usage is TRBJ2-1, with 10 bases aligning to TRBD1. This CDR3 has 14 amino acids. CDR1 is MNHEY, CDR2 SMNVEV, per germline (reference sequence). J was trimmed by 8 bases and V by 6 bases; bases with no gene match: 7. This CDR3 is CASRGQGFNDEQFF. The CDR3 coding sequence is TGTGCCAGCAGGGGACAGGGGTTTAATGATGAGCAGTTCTTC.

The gene calls are TRBV7-2 and TRBJ1-1; 8 positions agree with TRBD1. J gave up 8 bases and V 2 bases, and 7 bases lay outside the gene matches. Germline V gives CDR1 SGHTA, CDR2 FQGNSA. The CDR3 totals 14 residues. CDR3 DNA sequence: TGTGCCAGCAGCTTATCGTATGGACAGGGAGAAGCTTTCTTT. It codes for CASSLSYGQGEAFF.